This is a list of T cell receptor beta chains from one sample in a study of T cells after yellow fever vaccination. TCRdb analysed the 5' RACE reads with MiXCR anew, one entry per CDR3 protein. The sample includes hundreds of thousands of distinct CDR3 sequences, around 3.6% of them seen just once. The sample here was PBMCs, taken on the day of the yellow fever booster vaccination. The origin of the receptors is a man aged 18 to 30 who received the YFV17D yellow fever vaccine. CDR3s include the opening cysteine and the closing phenylalanine or tryptophan. The D gene is left open where the match is weak. Some rows mark clone size as missing; the rest say once, few, many or name a class of expanded clone.

size,J,V,D,length,CDR3,DNA
many,TRBJ2-2,TRBV25-1,-,17,CASSEYPQGQETGELFF,TGTGCCAGCAGTGAATACCCGCAGGGTCAGGAGACCGGGGAGCTGTTTTTT
many,TRBJ1-5,TRBV6-2/TRBV6-3,TRBD1,13,CATQTGGQGPQHF,TGTGCCACCCAGACAGGGGGCCAAGGGCCCCAGCATTTT
many,TRBJ2-2,TRBV4-2,-,16,CASSQDWAPNTGELFF,TGTGCCAGCAGCCAAGATTGGGCCCCGAACACCGGGGAGCTGTTTTTT
many,TRBJ2-2,TRBV6-1,-,15,CASSVLLVIGGELFF,TGTGCCAGCAGTGTCCTGCTCGTAATTGGTGGGGAGCTGTTTTTT
-,TRBJ1-5,TRBV6-2/TRBV6-3,-,17,CASSYSSGVMSNQPQHF,TGTGCCAGCAGTTACTCGTCGGGGGTGATGAGCAATCAGCCCCAGCATTTT
many,TRBJ2-1,TRBV20-1,-,13,CGPVRGSYNEQFF,TGCGGGCCGGTACGGGGGTCATACAATGAGCAGTTCTTC
many,TRBJ1-2,TRBV7-2,-,13,CASSSTGFYGYTF,TGTGCCAGCAGCTCCACAGGGTTTTATGGCTACACCTTC
many,TRBJ2-1,TRBV7-9,TRBD2,16,CASSLTSGGALIEQFF,TGTGCCAGCTCCTTGACTAGCGGGGGGGCTCTTATTGAGCAGTTCTTC
few,TRBJ2-7,TRBV20-1,-,13,CSAREEGDYEQYF,TGCAGTGCTAGAGAAGAGGGGGACTACGAGCAGTACTTC
few,TRBJ2-5,TRBV4-3,TRBD2,15,CASSVGLAGKETQYF,TGCGCCAGCAGCGTCGGGCTAGCGGGCAAAGAGACCCAGTACTTC
many,TRBJ2-5,TRBV5-5,TRBD1,14,CASSLERGQRAQYF,TGTGCCAGCAGCTTGGAGAGGGGGCAAAGGGCCCAGTACTTC
-,TRBJ2-3,TRBV11-3,-,15,CASSVSSGRTDTQYF,TGTGCCAGCAGCGTTTCATCGGGGCGCACAGATACGCAGTATTTT
-,TRBJ1-2,TRBV5-1,TRBD1,16,CASSRDRGFSNYGYTF,TGCGCCAGCAGCCGGGACAGGGGGTTTTCGAACTATGGCTACACCTTC
few,TRBJ1-3,TRBV2,-,14,CASKRTVSGNTIYF,TGTGCCAGCAAAAGGACAGTCTCTGGAAACACCATATATTTT
many,TRBJ1-4,TRBV7-9,TRBD1,17,CASSRHNYRGRVGKLFF,TGTGCCAGCAGCCGACACAATTACAGGGGGCGCGTCGGGAAACTGTTTTTT
-,TRBJ2-5,TRBV20-1,TRBD2,19,CSARDFRKAGGRNQETQYF,TGCAGTGCTAGAGATTTCCGAAAAGCGGGGGGAAGGAACCAAGAGACCCAGTACTTC
few,TRBJ2-5,TRBV6-5,-,11,CAGHIGETQYF,TGTGCCGGACACATCGGGGAGACCCAGTACTTC
many,TRBJ1-5,TRBV5-6,-,15,CASSLRGTSNQPQHF,TGTGCCAGCAGCTTAAGGGGTACCAGCAATCAGCCCCAGCATTTT
-,TRBJ2-2,TRBV4-3,-,15,CASSQDEKGTGELFF,TGCGCCAGCAGCCAAGATGAAAAAGGGACCGGGGAGCTGTTTTTT
few,TRBJ2-1,TRBV27,TRBD2,13,CASGYGGAREQFF,TGTGCCAGCGGTTACGGGGGGGCTCGAGAGCAGTTCTTC
-,TRBJ1-1,TRBV3-1,-,14,CASSQYGADTEAFF,TGTGCCAGCAGCCAGTACGGGGCGGACACTGAAGCTTTCTTT
many,TRBJ1-2,TRBV4-1,-,14,CASSQDPLMKGYTF,TGCGCCAGCAGCCAAGACCCGCTTATGAAGGGCTACACCTTC
many,TRBJ2-5,TRBV7-2,TRBD1,13,CASSFQGDGTQYF,TGTGCCAGCAGCTTCCAGGGGGATGGGACCCAGTACTTC
-,TRBJ1-1,TRBV7-9,-,11,CGIMESTEAFF,TGTGGCATAATGGAATCCACTGAAGCTTTCTTT
-,TRBJ2-5,TRBV19,-,16,CASSKRQGRLQETQYF,TGTGCCAGTAGTAAGAGGCAGGGGCGGCTTCAAGAGACCCAGTACTTC
few,TRBJ1-6,TRBV9,TRBD1,14,CASSRGTDYSPLHF,TGTGCCAGCTCCAGAGGGACAGACTATTCACCCCTCCACTTT
many,TRBJ1-1,TRBV7-9,-,12,CASTIVLTEAFF,TGTGCCAGCACCATCGTACTCACTGAAGCTTTCTTT
many,TRBJ1-6,TRBV20-1,TRBD1,16,CSATAGTGSFSAPLHF,TGCAGTGCTACCGCCGGGACAGGGTCTTTCTCTGCACCCCTCCACTTT
-,TRBJ2-1,TRBV2,-,14,CARFPGRGVNEQFF,TGTGCCAGGTTTCCGGGCCGAGGGGTCAATGAGCAGTTCTTC
-,TRBJ2-5,TRBV6-1,TRBD1,12,CASSVGTGAQYF,TGTGCCAGCAGTGTAGGGACAGGAGCCCAGTACTTC
few,TRBJ2-1,TRBV5-1,TRBD2,16,CASSSHGSGGADEQFF,TGCGCCAGCAGCTCCCACGGGAGCGGGGGGGCGGATGAGCAGTTCTTC
few,TRBJ2-7,TRBV18,TRBD1,15,CASSDRQGASYEQYF,TGTGCCAGCTCAGATAGACAGGGGGCGTCCTACGAGCAGTACTTC
-,TRBJ1-5,TRBV5-1,TRBD1,14,CASSGTGGGQPQHF,TGCGCCAGCTCTGGGACAGGGGGCGGTCAGCCCCAGCATTTT
many,TRBJ1-4,TRBV5-1,-,15,CASSLASLVGEKLFF,TGCGCCAGCAGCTTGGCCTCCCTGGTTGGGGAAAAACTGTTTTTT
-,TRBJ2-5,TRBV7-8,TRBD2,15,CASSFSGGAQETQYF,TGTGCCAGCAGCTTTAGCGGGGGGGCCCAAGAGACCCAGTACTTC
few,TRBJ2-1,TRBV20-1,-,12,CSAREFGGREFF,TGCAGTGCTAGAGAGTTTGGGGGCCGTGAGTTCTTC
-,TRBJ2-3,TRBV4-1,-,15,CASSRGAKGADTQYF,TGCGCCAGCAGCCGAGGGGCAAAAGGGGCAGATACGCAGTATTTT
many,TRBJ1-4,TRBV5-6,TRBD1,16,CASSKRQGFTNEKLFF,TGTGCCAGCAGTAAGCGACAGGGGTTTACTAATGAAAAACTGTTTTTT
many,TRBJ2-2,TRBV3-1,TRBD1,15,CASSPRGPGTGELFF,TGTGCCAGCAGCCCCAGGGGGCCAGGGACCGGGGAGCTGTTTTTT
many,TRBJ2-2,TRBV5-1,-,13,CASSYRGSGELFF,TGCGCCAGCAGCTATCGAGGATCCGGGGAGCTGTTTTTT